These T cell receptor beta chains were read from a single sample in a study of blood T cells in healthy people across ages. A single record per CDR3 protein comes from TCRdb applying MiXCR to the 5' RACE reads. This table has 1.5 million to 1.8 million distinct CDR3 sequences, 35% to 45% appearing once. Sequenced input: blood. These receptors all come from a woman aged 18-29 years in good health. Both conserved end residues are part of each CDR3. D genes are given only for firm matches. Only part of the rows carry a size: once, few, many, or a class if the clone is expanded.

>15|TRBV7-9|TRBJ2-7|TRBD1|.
TGTGCCAGCAACAACCCTGACAGGGGGGCCATCGAGCAGTACTTC
CASNNPDRGAIEQYF
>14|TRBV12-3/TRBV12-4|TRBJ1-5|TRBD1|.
TGTGCCAGCAGCAGGGGGCAGGCTAGTCAGCCCCAGCATTTT
CASSRGQASQPQHF
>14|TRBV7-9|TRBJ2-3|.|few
TGTGCCAGCAGCTTATCTATCAGGACAGATACGCAGTATTTT
CASSLSIRTDTQYF
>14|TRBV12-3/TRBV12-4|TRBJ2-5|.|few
TGTGCCAGCAGTTTGGAGGCAGGGGACGAGACCCAGTACTTC
CASSLEAGDETQYF
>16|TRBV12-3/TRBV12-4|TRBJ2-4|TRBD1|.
TGTGCCAGCAGAAAAACCGGGACAGGGTTCCAAAACATTCAGTACTTC
CASRKTGTGFQNIQYF
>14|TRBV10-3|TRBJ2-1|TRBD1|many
TGTGCCATCAGGGAAGGGACAGGGGATCTTGAGCAGTTCTTC
CAIREGTGDLEQFF
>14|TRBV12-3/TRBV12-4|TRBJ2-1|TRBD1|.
TGTGCCGGCAGTGACCTGGACAGGGCTGATGAGCAGTTCTTC
CAGSDLDRADEQFF
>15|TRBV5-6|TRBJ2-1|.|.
TGTGCCAGCAGGGTAGGACTTAGCTCCTACAATGAGCAGTTCTTC
CASRVGLSSYNEQFF
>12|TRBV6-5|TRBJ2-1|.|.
TGTGCCAGCAGCCCAAATGGAGAGACCCAGTTCTTC
CASSPNGETQFF
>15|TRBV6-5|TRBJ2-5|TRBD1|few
TGTGCCAGCAGTACGGACAGGGGGCGGAGGGAGACCCAGTACTTC
CASSTDRGRRETQYF
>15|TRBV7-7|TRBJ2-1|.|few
TGTGCTAGCAGCTTAGCGTGGTCAACGGGGAATGAGCAGTTCTTC
CASSLAWSTGNEQFF
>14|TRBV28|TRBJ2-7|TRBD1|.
TGTGCCAGCACCTCGGACAGGGTCGCCTACGAGCGGTACTTC
CASTSDRVAYERYF
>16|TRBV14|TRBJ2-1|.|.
TGTGCCAGCAGCCAAGTCCCTGGTAATCGGTACAATGAGCAGTTCTTC
CASSQVPGNRYNEQFF
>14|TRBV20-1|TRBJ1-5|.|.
TGCAGTGCTAGGGGCAGGGACGAAAATCAGCCCCAGCATTTT
CSARGRDENQPQHF
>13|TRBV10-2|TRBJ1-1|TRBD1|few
TGCGCCAGCAGAGGGGACAGGGGCACTGAAGCTTTCTTT
CASRGDRGTEAFF
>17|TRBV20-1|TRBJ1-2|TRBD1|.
TGCAGTGCTAGGGGGGACAGTGATTCCCCGCCTCGTTATGGCTACACCTTC
CSARGDSDSPPRYGYTF
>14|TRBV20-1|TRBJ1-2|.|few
TGCAGTGCTAGAGCCGGACAGATCAACTATGGCTACACCTTC
CSARAGQINYGYTF
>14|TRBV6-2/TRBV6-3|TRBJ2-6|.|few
TGTGCCAGCAGGCGGAGCTCTGGGGCCAACGTCCTGACTTTC
CASRRSSGANVLTF
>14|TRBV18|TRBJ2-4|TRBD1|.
TGTGCCAGCTCACCCCGGGACAGCAAAAACATTCAGTACTTC
CASSPRDSKNIQYF
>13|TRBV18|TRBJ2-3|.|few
TGTGCCAGCTCACCTCAGACAGTAGATACGCAGTATTTT
CASSPQTVDTQYF
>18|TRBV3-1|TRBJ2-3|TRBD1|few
TGTGCCAGCAGCCAAATAGGGTCCCGGACAGGGAGTACACATACGCAGTATTTT
CASSQIGSRTGSTHTQYF
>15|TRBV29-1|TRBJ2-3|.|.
TGCAGCGTTGAATTAGGGTTGACTATCACAGATACGCAGTATTTT
CSVELGLTITDTQYF
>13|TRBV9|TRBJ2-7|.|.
TGTGCCGGCAGCGTAGCTGTGGATTACGAGCAGTACTTC
CAGSVAVDYEQYF
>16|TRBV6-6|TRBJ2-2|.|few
TGTGCCAGCAGCCTCCGGGTCCTAGATAGCACCGGGGAGCTGTTTTTT
CASSLRVLDSTGELFF
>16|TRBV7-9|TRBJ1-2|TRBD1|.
TGTGCCAGCAGCCTGGGACAGGGGAAGTCGTTTGGTGGCTACACCTTC
CASSLGQGKSFGGYTF
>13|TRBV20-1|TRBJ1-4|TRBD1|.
TGCGGTGCTCTGACAGGGGGTAATGAAAAACTGTTTTTT
CGALTGGNEKLFF
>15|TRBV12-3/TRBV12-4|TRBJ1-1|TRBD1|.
TGTGCCGGCAGTTTTGGAGACAGGGGAAACACTGAAGCTTTCTTT
CAGSFGDRGNTEAFF
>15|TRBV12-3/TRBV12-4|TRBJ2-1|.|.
TGTGCCAGCAGTCAAATTCCGGGACTCCAGAATGAGCAGTTCTTC
CASSQIPGLQNEQFF
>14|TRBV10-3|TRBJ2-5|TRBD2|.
TGTGCCATCAGTACTAGCGGGGGGCAAGAGACCCAGTACTTC
CAISTSGGQETQYF
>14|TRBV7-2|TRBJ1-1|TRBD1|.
TGTGCCAGCAGCCCGGACAGGGTTAACACTGGAGCTTTCTTT
CASSPDRVNTGAFF
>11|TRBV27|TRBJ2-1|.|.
TGTGCCAGTTTCAAAGACAATGAGCAGTTCTTC
CASFKDNEQFF
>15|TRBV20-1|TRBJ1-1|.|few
TGCAGTGCTAGAGATTGGTACGACGGGAACACTGAAGCTTTCTTT
CSARDWYDGNTEAFF
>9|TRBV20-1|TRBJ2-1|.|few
TGCAGTGCTAGGGATGAGCAGTTCTTC
CSARDEQFF
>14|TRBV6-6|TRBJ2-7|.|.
TGTGCCAGCACTTCTGCTGGGGGGCGGTACGAGCAGTACTTC
CASTSAGGRYEQYF
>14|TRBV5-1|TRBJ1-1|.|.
TGCGCCAGCAGCGAGCCAGGGGAGAACACTGAAGCTTTCTTT
CASSEPGENTEAFF
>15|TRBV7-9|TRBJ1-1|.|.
TGTGCCAGCAGCCATCGGGAACAGGGAGACACTGAAGCTTTCTTT
CASSHREQGDTEAFF
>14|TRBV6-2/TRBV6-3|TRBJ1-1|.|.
TGTGCCAGCAGTTACGCAGGGACGAACACTGAAGCTTTCTTT
CASSYAGTNTEAFF
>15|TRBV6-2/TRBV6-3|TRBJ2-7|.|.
TGTGCCAGCAGTTACGGTAGGGTCTCCGTATACGAGCAGTACTTC
CASSYGRVSVYEQYF